This T cell receptor beta chain stems from a study of T cell changes during pregnancy in multiple sclerosis. Profiling relied on immunoSEQ multiplex PCR, and the TCRdb table lists in-frame clones only, not all of them. The table shows about 79,000 clones, with over 80% occurring only once. Source: CD4+ T cells from peripheral blood mononuclear cells, taken in the second trimester of pregnancy. The TCR originated in a female donor with multiple sclerosis, enrolled in a pregnancy study.

Written as DNA, the CDR3 is TGTGCCAGCAGTTTATGGACAGGGGATTCACCCCTCCACTTT. It specifies CASSLWTGDSPLHF. J is TRBJ1-6 and V is TRBV27, with 9 bases that match TRBD1. Germline V gene lookup returns CDR1 MNHEY and CDR2 SMNVEV (reference sequence). V trimming: 1 base; J trimming: 8 bases; junction bases outside the gene matches: 0. This CDR3 spans 14 amino acids.